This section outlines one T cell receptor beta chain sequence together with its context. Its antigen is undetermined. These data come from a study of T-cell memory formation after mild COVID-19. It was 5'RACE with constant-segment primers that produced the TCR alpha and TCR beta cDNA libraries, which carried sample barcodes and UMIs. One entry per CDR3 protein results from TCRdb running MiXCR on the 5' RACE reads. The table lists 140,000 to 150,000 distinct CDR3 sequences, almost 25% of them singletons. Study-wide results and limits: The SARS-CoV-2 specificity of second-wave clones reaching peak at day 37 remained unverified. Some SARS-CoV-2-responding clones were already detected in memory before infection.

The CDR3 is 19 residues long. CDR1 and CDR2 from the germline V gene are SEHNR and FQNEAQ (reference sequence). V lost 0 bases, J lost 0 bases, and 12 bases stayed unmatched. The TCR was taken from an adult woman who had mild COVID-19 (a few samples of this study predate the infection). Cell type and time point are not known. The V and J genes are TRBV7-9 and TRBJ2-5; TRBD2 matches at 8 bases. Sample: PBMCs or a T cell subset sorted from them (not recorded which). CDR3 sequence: CASSLAPSKAGVYQETQYF. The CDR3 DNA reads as TGTGCCAGCAGCTTAGCCCCTTCAAAAGCGGGGGTATACCAAGAGACCCAGTACTTC.